The T cell receptor (beta chain) under discussion was sequenced for a study of T cell changes during pregnancy in multiple sclerosis. Sequencing was performed with immunoSEQ multiplex PCR; in TCRdb, only in-frame clones are kept and a portion is missing. Of about 41,000 clones in the sample, approximately 90% are singletons; the top ten hold about 0.6%. V was pared by 2 bases and J by 2 bases, with 10 bases between. Looked up from germline, CDR1 is MNHEY and CDR2 is SVGAGI. The CDR3 contains 15 residues. The receptor was derived from a female donor with multiple sclerosis, enrolled in a pregnancy study. The specimen comprised CD4+ T cells from peripheral blood mononuclear cells, sampled in the first trimester of pregnancy. The V and J genes are TRBV6-5 and TRBJ1-3; the D is unclear. The CDR3: CASSYRHETGNTIYF. The CDR3 nucleotides are TGTGCCAGCAGTTACAGACATGAGACTGGAAACACCATATATTTT.